These 31 T cell receptor beta chains were sequenced from one sample in a study of regulatory T cells in long-lasting Graves disease. CDR3 regions were amplified by Arm-PCR using iRepertoire HTBI primers to build TCR beta libraries. Via MiXCR, TCRdb re-called the multiplex PCR reads, giving one row per CDR3 protein. The sample lists approximately 350,000 distinct CDR3 sequences, over 15% seen once, with around 27% in the top ten. Time point: newly diagnosed GD, antithyroid drugs for less than 3 months. From RNA extracted from PBMCs, the TCR library was made. This same sample was also taken into another study, of T cells in Graves' hyperthyroidism and ophthalmopathy.

This specimen was peripheral blood mononuclear cells (PBMCs), taken at new diagnosis, from a patient treated with antithyroid drugs. The source is a man in his forties with Graves disease.

As to this clonotype: It may be a read error: a sequence one base away is much more abundant. The chain couples TRBV18 to TRBJ1-1; no definite D call. This CDR3 has 19 amino acids. V lost 2 bases and J lost 3, with 25 bases in between. Germline-derived CDR1 and CDR2 are KGHSH and LQKENI. This chain's CDR3 is CASSPRARTSLSGDTEAFF. The CDR3 DNA is TGTGCCAGCTCACCAAGAGCCAGGACCTCTTTAAGCGGGGACACTGAAGCTTTCTTT.

This clonotype was seen ten or more times. This chain links TRBV28 with TRBJ2-1; D is perhaps TRBD1 (5 bases). This CDR3 is built from 13 residues. V was shortened by 2 bases and J by 6 bases, with 8 bases between the two germline ends. The germline CDR1 and CDR2 sequences are MDHEN and SYDVKM. The CDR3 nucleotides read TGTGCCAGCAGTTTACGCAGGGCCAATGAGCAGTTCTTC. Its translation is CASSLRRANEQFF.

V usage is TRBV7-6 and J usage is TRBJ2-5; D may be TRBD1 or TRBD2 (5 bases each). CDR1 SGHVS and CDR2 FNYEAQ come from the germline V gene. The CDR3 covers 12 residues. V lost 4 bases and J 7 bases, leaving 10 bases between the germline ends. The CDR3 DNA reads TGTGCCAGCAGCTGGGTTGGGGGGACCCAGTACTTC. Its protein product is CASSWVGGTQYF.

This clonotype was counted ten times or more. The DNA for the CDR3 is TGTGCCAGCAGTGCGGACAGGGGTAATGAAAAACTGTTTTTT. It encodes CASSADRGNEKLFF. V and J are TRBV6-1 and TRBJ1-4; 9 nucleotides agree with TRBD1. Losses at the gene ends were 4 bases for V and 4 bases for J; bases not matched to a gene: 1. This CDR3 is 14 amino acids long. Germline values: CDR1 MNHNS, CDR2 SASEGT.

The chain uses TRBV5-1 and TRBJ1-2; a possible D gene is TRBD1 (6 bases). From germline, CDR1 is SGHRS and CDR2 YFSETQ. The CDR3 loop spans 14 amino acids. V shed 2 bases and J shed 6 bases, with 14 bases lying between them. CDR3 residues: CASSLTGLMHGYTF. The DNA of the CDR3 is TGCGCCAGCAGCTTAACAGGGCTTATGCATGGCTACACCTTC.

The CDR3 DNA sequence: TGTGCCAGCAGCTCACGGGGGGCCACAGATACGCAGTATTTT. Protein sequence: CASSSRGATDTQYF. The gene calls are TRBV5-4 and TRBJ2-3; a weak D match, TRBD2 (7 bases). This CDR3 contains 14 residues. CDR1 SGHNT and CDR2 YYREEE come from the germline V gene (reference sequence). The V end was cut by 3 bases, the J end by 2 bases, with 10 bases between.

This clonotype was seen repeatedly, ten times or more. The chain joins TRBV11-2 to TRBJ1-1; the D is unclear. This CDR3 region has 10 residues. V was shortened by 6 bases and J by 1 base, with 0 bases between the two germline ends. Germline assignment: CDR1 SGHAT and CDR2 FQNNGV. CDR3 protein: CASRNTEAFF. The CDR3 DNA reads TGTGCCAGCAGGAACACTGAAGCTTTCTTT.

This clonotype was recorded many times. The chain links TRBV20-1 to TRBJ2-1, with 9 bases that match TRBD2. The V and J ends lost 3 bases and 5 bases, in that order; junction bases with no gene match: 5. The CDR3 runs 14 residues. The V gene's germline CDR1 is DFQATT and CDR2 SNEGSKA (reference sequence). The CDR3 region is CSASGAGGDNEQFF. CDR3 in DNA: TGCAGTGCTAGTGGGGCGGGGGGGGACAATGAGCAGTTCTTC.

This clonotype appeared a few times. The chain joins TRBV28 to TRBJ1-2; TRBD1 is a possible D gene (5 bases). The CDR3 is 13 residues long. The V gene's germline CDR1 is MDHEN and CDR2 SYDVKM. The V end lost 6 bases, the J end lost 8 bases, and 16 bases lay between the germline ends. The CDR3 sequence is CASSVGTLDGYTF. DNA of the CDR3: TGTGCCAGCAGCGTAGGGACCCTGGACGGCTACACCTTC.

This clonotype was observed at least ten times. This rearrangement joins TRBV30 to TRBJ2-5; the D is unclear. This CDR3 is built from 12 residues. Trimming took 0 bases from V and 5 from J, leaving 7 bases between them. Germline V lookup: CDR1 GTSNPN, CDR2 SVGIG (reference sequence). The CDR3 nucleotides read TGTGCCTGGAGTGTACAATGGGAGACCCAGTACTTC. Its translation is CAWSVQWETQYF.

The J gene is TRBJ2-5, the V gene TRBV5-4; 8 positions match TRBD2. The CDR3 length is 13 residues. With V trimmed by 10 bases and J by 3 bases, 8 bases remained unmatched. Germline CDR1 reads SGHNT; CDR2 reads YYREEE (reference sequence). The DNA for the CDR3 is TGTGCCGAGGGGGACGGGGGGGAAGAGACCCAGTACTTC. The encoded protein is CAEGDGGEETQYF.

This clonotype has ten or more counts. This rearrangement joins TRBV2 to TRBJ2-3; 7 positions agree with TRBD1. Looked up from germline, CDR1 is SNHLY and CDR2 is FYNNEI. CDR3 size: 16 residues. Trimming cost V 5 bases and J 4 bases; bases outside gene matches: 12. CDR3 in DNA: TGTGCCAGCAGTCAAACAGGGGCCCTTCCCCCAGATACGCAGTATTTT. Encoded protein: CASSQTGALPPDTQYF.

The J gene is TRBJ2-3, the V gene TRBV11-3; D tentatively fits TRBD1 or TRBD2 (5 bases each). The CDR3 spans 17 residues. Trimming took off 2 bases at V and 1 base at J, with 16 bases between the two ends. Germline V gene lookup returns CDR1 SGHNT and CDR2 YENEEA. The CDR3 sequence: CASSLSLGTRRTDTQYF. In nucleotides, the CDR3 is TGTGCCAGCAGCTTAAGTTTGGGGACCCGACGCACAGATACGCAGTATTTT.

This clonotype was recorded a few times. The J gene is TRBJ2-2, the V gene TRBV19, with 7 bases lining up with TRBD2. This CDR3 contains 15 residues. Germline trimming cut 1 base from V and 6 bases from J; bases unmatched to any gene: 5. CDR1 LNHDA and CDR2 SQIVND come from the germline V gene (reference sequence). CDR3 loop: CASSIVPGLAGELFF. DNA of the CDR3: TGTGCCAGTAGTATAGTGCCCGGACTAGCCGGGGAGCTGTTTTTT.

This clonotype was observed a handful of times. This sequence joins TRBV30 and TRBJ2-7; the D call may be TRBD1 or TRBD2 (5 bases each). V was trimmed by 0 bases and J by 1 base, leaving 10 bases between them. Germline V CDR1 and CDR2: GTSNPN, SVGIG (reference sequence). The CDR3 extends over 14 amino acids. The CDR3, as DNA: TGTGCCTGGAGTGTGGGACCGATATCCTACGAGCAGTACTTC. This sequence encodes CAWSVGPISYEQYF.

This clonotype showed up many times. J is TRBJ1-3 and V is TRBV28, with a weak D call TRBD1 (6 bases). The CDR3 is 14 residues long. The V end lost 6 bases, the J end lost 4 bases, and 13 bases lay between the germline ends. Germline values: CDR1 MDHEN, CDR2 SYDVKM. CDR3 region: CASRSQGTGNTIYF. The DNA for the CDR3 is TGTGCCAGCAGGTCCCAGGGGACAGGAAACACCATATATTTT.

This clonotype was seen only a few times. The V gene is TRBV3-1, the J gene TRBJ2-7; unclear D gene. V was cut by 4 bases and J by 3 bases, with 13 bases left in between. The CDR3 sequence is 14 residues long. The germline V gene has CDR1 LGHDT and CDR2 YNNKEL (reference sequence). DNA for the CDR3: TGTGCCAGCAGCCCGAAGGGCACAATCTACGAGCAGTACTTC. Protein product: CASSPKGTIYEQYF.

This clonotype was seen many times. The gene calls are TRBV7-3 and TRBJ2-3, with 11 bases identical to TRBD2. CDR1 SGHTA and CDR2 FQGTGA come from the germline V gene. This CDR3 contains 16 residues. The junction had 3 bases not matched to a gene; V was cut back by 0 bases and J by 4 bases. CDR3 bases: TGTGCCAGCAGCTTAACTAGCGGGGGGGCCCCAGATACGCAGTATTTT. This translates into CASSLTSGGAPDTQYF.

This clonotype was detected a few times. This sequence joins TRBV9 and TRBJ2-1; TRBD2 matches at 8 bases. The CDR3 totals 15 residues. Germline-derived CDR1 and CDR2 are SGDLS and YYNGEE. V was clipped by 2 bases and J by 4 bases; unmatched bases: 5. CDR3 sequence: CASSVRAGEYNEQFF. The CDR3 nucleotides read TGTGCCAGCAGCGTTCGAGCGGGGGAATACAATGAGCAGTTCTTC.

The CDR3 DNA reads TGTGCCAGCAGTTACCTCTTGCGGGAGACCCAGTACTTC. Translated, it gives CASSYLLRETQYF. The rearrangement uses TRBV6-5 and TRBJ2-5; D is ambiguous. Germline loops: CDR1 MNHEY, CDR2 SVGAGI. V was trimmed by 2 bases and J by 5 bases, leaving 9 bases between them. This CDR3 is built from 13 residues.

This clonotype came up many times. V is TRBV20-1 and J is TRBJ1-5; D gene ambiguous. The CDR3 has 14 amino acids. From germline, CDR1 is DFQATT and CDR2 SNEGSKA (reference sequence). Deletions cut 0 bases from V and 3 bases from J, with 9 bases between. In DNA form, the CDR3 reads TGCAGTGCTAGAGATGTACAGACCAATCAGCCCCAGCATTTT. This encodes CSARDVQTNQPQHF.

The chain carries TRBV28 and TRBJ2-7, with TRBD1 as a possible D gene (6 bases). The CDR3 length is 12 residues. Trimming stripped 4 bases from V and 3 bases from J, with 7 bases between. Germline V gene data show CDR1 as MDHEN and CDR2 as SYDVKM. The CDR3 DNA sequence: TGTGCCAGCAGTTACAGGGACTACGAGCAGTACTTC. Its protein is CASSYRDYEQYF. Combining the CDR3 with reference TRBV28 and TRBJ2-7 gives the whole variable domain DVKVTQSSRYLVKRTGEKVFLECVQDMDHENMFWYRQDPGLGLRLIYFSYDVKMKEKGDIPEGYSVSREKKERFSLILESASTNQTSMYLCASSYRDYEQYFGPGTRLTVT.

This clonotype was seen repeatedly, ten times or more. The V and J genes are TRBV2 and TRBJ2-3; D is unresolved. Trimming took off 10 bases at V and 5 bases at J, with 16 bases between the two ends. CDR3 size: 13 residues. Germline values: CDR1 SNHLY, CDR2 FYNNEI. The CDR3 DNA reads as TGTGCCAACTCAAAGTATCTGGGAGATACGCAGTATTTT. Encoded protein: CANSKYLGDTQYF. Looking up the rest from reference TRBV2 and TRBJ2-3 gives the full variable domain: EPEVTQTPSHQVTQMGQEVILRCVPISNHLYFYWYRQILGQKVEFLVSFYNNEISEKSEIFDDQFSVERPDGSNFTLKIRSTKLEDSAMYFCANSKYLGDTQYFGPGTRLTVL.

This clonotype was recorded at least ten times. V and J are TRBV28 and TRBJ2-3, with TRBD1 matching over 7 bases. The germline gives CDR1 MDHEN, CDR2 SYDVKM. CDR3 length: 20 amino acids. The J segment lost 2 bases and the V segment lost 4 bases, leaving 21 bases of the junction unmatched. The CDR3 DNA is TGTGCCAGCAGTTCCCCCCGGGACAGCTTAACGGTGGTAGTCACAGATACGCAGTATTTT. Amino acids: CASSSPRDSLTVVVTDTQYF.

This clonotype was observed many times. This sequence joins TRBV29-1 and TRBJ2-1, with D possibly matching TRBD1 (6 bases). This CDR3 spans 12 amino acids. Germline V lookup: CDR1 SQVTM, CDR2 ANQGSEA. Trimming took 6 bases from V and 7 from J, leaving 13 bases between them. The DNA of the CDR3 is TGCAGCGTCTGGGGGCAGGGGAATGAGCAGTTCTTC. Amino acids: CSVWGQGNEQFF.

Remarks on this clonotype: Given a much more abundant clone one base away, this may be a read error. The V gene is TRBV27, the J gene TRBJ2-2, with 7 bases aligning to TRBD2. Germline V gene lookup returns CDR1 MNHEY and CDR2 SMNVEV (reference sequence). The length of the CDR3 is 14 residues. The CDR3 nucleotides are TGTGCCAGCAAGCGGGGAAGGAACACCGGGGGGCTGTTTTTT. Translating gives CASKRGRNTGGLFF.

The chain employs TRBV7-3 and TRBJ2-6; D is possibly TRBD1 (5 bases). Germline values: CDR1 SGHTA, CDR2 FQGTGA. With 5 bases removed from V and 0 bases from J, the gap between germline ends came to 11 bases. The CDR3 contains 16 residues. The CDR3 spells CASSLRQFSGANVLTF. The CDR3 nucleotides read TGTGCCAGCAGCCTTCGACAGTTCTCTGGGGCCAACGTCCTGACTTTC.

On this clonotype: The junction does not match germline at one end; this may be a read error. The chain has TRBV30 and TRBJ2-1; no reliable D call. The CDR3 runs 16 residues. Germline-derived CDR1 and CDR2 are GTSNPN and SVGIG (reference sequence). The CDR3 region has the DNA TGTGCCCGGAGTGTCGGACGGCTAGGCTCCTACAATGAGCGGTTCTTC. Translated, it gives CARSVGRLGSYNERFF. The full variable domain, in which reference TRBV30 and TRBJ2-1 provide the parts outside the CDR3, is SQTIHQWPATLVQPVGSPLSLECTVEGTSNPNLYWYRQAAGRGLQLLFYSVGIGQISSEVPQNLSASRPQDRQFILSSKKLLLSDSGFYLCARSVGRLGSYNERFFGPGTRLTVL.

This clonotype has at least ten counts. V and J are TRBV20-1 and TRBJ2-7; 9 bases fit TRBD2. Trimming cost V 0 bases and J 1 base; bases outside gene matches: 7. This CDR3 has 16 amino acids. From germline, CDR1 is DFQATT and CDR2 SNEGSKA (reference sequence). The chain's CDR3 is CSARDLTSGYSYEQYF. In DNA form, the CDR3 reads TGCAGTGCTAGAGATCTGACTAGCGGTTATTCCTACGAGCAGTACTTC.

There are many counts of this clonotype. The rearrangement links TRBV5-1 to TRBJ2-1; D could derive from TRBD1 or TRBD2 (5 bases each). The CDR3 contains 14 residues. Germline assignment: CDR1 SGHRS and CDR2 YFSETQ. V lost 1 base to trimming and J lost 8 bases, with 13 bases between them. In nucleotides, the CDR3 is TGCGCCAGCAGCTTGATGGGACGGTCGGATGAGCAGTTCTTC. The encoded protein is CASSLMGRSDEQFF.

This clonotype was found many times. V and J are TRBV3-1 and TRBJ1-5; the D gene is possibly TRBD1 (6 bases). The CDR3 has 15 residues. V was cut by 4 bases and J by 0 bases, with 10 bases left in between. Germline V CDR1 and CDR2: LGHDT, YNNKEL (reference sequence). The CDR3 coding sequence is TGTGCCAGCAGCCCCCAGGGGTATAGCAATCAGCCCCAGCATTTT. It codes for CASSPQGYSNQPQHF.